The source of this T cell receptor (beta chain) is a study of T-cell reconstitution after alpha-beta-depleted transplantation in children. V was cut by 6 bases and J by 0 bases, with 15 bases left in between. The CDR3 has 15 amino acids. Germline CDR1 and CDR2: DFQATT and SNEGSKA (reference sequence). The TCRbeta library incorporated unique molecular identifiers. MiXCR, run by TCRdb on the PCR reads, gives a single entry per CDR3 protein. The data contain around 800,000 distinct CDR3 sequences, 16% of them singletons. The chain combines TRBV20-1 with TRBJ2-1; no clear D. Sequences were derived from PBMCs, mostly from graft donor cells, sampled 360 days after TCRalphabeta/CD19-depleted stem cell transplant. The clonotype was recovered from a male patient between 5 and 17 years old who had a stem cell transplant for acute lymphoblastic leukemia, so the T cells may come from the graft donor. DNA for the CDR3: TGCAGTGCCGTCGGCCACCTATTCTCCTACAATGAGCAGTTCTTC. Translating it yields CSAVGHLFSYNEQFF.